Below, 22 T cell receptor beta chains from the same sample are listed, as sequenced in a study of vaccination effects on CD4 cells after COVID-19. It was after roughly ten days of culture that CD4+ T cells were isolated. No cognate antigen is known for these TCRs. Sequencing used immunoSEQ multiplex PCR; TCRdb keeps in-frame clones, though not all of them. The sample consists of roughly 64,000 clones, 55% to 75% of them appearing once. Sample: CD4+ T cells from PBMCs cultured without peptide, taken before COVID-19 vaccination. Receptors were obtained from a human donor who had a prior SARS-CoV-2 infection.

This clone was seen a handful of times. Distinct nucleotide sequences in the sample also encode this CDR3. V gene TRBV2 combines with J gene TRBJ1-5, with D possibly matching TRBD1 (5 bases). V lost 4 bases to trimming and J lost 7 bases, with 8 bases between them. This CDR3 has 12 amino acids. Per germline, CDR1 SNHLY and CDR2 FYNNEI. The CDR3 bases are TGTGCCAGCAGTGGGGGACGGCAGCCCCAGCATTTT. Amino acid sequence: CASSGGRQPQHF.

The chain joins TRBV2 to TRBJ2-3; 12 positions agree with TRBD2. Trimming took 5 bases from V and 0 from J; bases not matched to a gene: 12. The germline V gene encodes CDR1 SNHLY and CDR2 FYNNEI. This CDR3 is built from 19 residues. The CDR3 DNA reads TGTGCCAGCAGTCCCTGGGCGGCTAGCGGGGGGGCGAGCACAGATACGCAGTATTTT. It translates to CASSPWAASGGASTDTQYF.

The CDR3 here is CASSLGDGLAERADTQYF. The CDR3 region has the DNA TGTGCCAGCAGCTTAGGGGATGGGCTAGCGGAACGGGCAGATACGCAGTATTTT. V usage is TRBV11-3 and J usage is TRBJ2-3, with TRBD2 identical over 7 bases. The CDR3 contains 18 residues. Trimming took 1 base from V and 4 from J; bases not matched to a gene: 14. Germline V CDR1 and CDR2: SGHNT, YENEEA.

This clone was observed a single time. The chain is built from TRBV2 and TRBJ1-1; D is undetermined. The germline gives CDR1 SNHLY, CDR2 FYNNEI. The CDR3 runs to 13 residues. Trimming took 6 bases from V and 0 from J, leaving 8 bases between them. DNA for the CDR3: TGTGCCAGCAGCGGCCAGCTGAACACTGAAGCTTTCTTT. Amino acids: CASSGQLNTEAFF.

The CDR3 coding sequence is TGTGCCAGTAGGCTTGGCAGGGGGGGCCGAGACATTCAGTACTTC. This encodes CASRLGRGGRDIQYF. This chain links TRBV19 with TRBJ2-4; the D gene could be TRBD1 or TRBD2 (7 bases each). From germline, CDR1 is LNHDA and CDR2 SQIVND (reference sequence). The CDR3 is 15 residues long. The V end was cut by 6 bases, the J end by 8 bases, with 20 bases between. Together with reference TRBV19 and TRBJ2-4, the CDR3 gives the full variable domain: DGGITQSPKYLFRKEGQNVTLSCEQNLNHDAMYWYRQDPGQGLRLIYYSQIVNDFQKGDIAEGYSVSREKKESFPLTVTSAQKNPTAFYLCASRLGRGGRDIQYFGAGTRLSVL.

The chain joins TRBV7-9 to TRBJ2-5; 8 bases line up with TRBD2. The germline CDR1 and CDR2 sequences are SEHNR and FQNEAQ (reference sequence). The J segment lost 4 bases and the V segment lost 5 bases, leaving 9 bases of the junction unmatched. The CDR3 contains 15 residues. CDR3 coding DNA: TGTGCCAGCAGCGTAGGACTAGCTCTTCCAGAGACCCAGTACTTC. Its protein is CASSVGLALPETQYF. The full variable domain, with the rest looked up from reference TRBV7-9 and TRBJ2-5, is DTGVSQNPRHKITKRGQNVTFRCDPISEHNRLYWYRQTLGQGPEFLTYFQNEAQLEKSRLLSDRFSAERPKGSFSTLEIQRTEQGDSAMYLCASSVGLALPETQYFGPGTRLLVL.

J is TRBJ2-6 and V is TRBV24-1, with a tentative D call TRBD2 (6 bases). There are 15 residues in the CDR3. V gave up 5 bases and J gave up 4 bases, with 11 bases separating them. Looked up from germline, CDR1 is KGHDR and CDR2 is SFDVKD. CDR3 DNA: TGTGCCACCAGTGCTGGAGGGCGAGGGGCCAACGTCCTGACTTTC. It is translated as CATSAGGRGANVLTF.

CDR3 nucleotide sequence: TGTGCCAGCAGCCACCGACAGGGAAATACGCAGTATTTT. Translated: CASSHRQGNTQYF. The V call is TRBV7-3, the J call TRBJ2-3, with TRBD1 matching over 7 bases. The CDR3 is 13 residues long. J lost 7 bases, V lost 5 bases, and 6 bases had no gene match. The germline gives CDR1 SGHTA, CDR2 FQGTGA.

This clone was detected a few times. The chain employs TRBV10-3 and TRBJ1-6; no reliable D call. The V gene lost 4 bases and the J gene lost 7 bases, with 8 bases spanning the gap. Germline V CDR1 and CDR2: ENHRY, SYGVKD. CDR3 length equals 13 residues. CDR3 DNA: TGTGCCATCAGTGGGGGAATCAATTCACCCCTCCACTTT. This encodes CAISGGINSPLHF.

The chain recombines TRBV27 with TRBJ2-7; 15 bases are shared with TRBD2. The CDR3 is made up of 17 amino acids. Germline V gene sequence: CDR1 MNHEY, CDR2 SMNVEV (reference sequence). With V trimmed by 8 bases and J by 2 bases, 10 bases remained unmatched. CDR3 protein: CASRPGTSGRKTYEQYF. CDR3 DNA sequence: TGTGCCAGCCGCCCCGGGACTAGCGGGAGGAAGACCTACGAGCAGTACTTC.

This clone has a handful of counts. In DNA form, the CDR3 reads TGTGCCTGGAGTGTAACGGCAGGGAGTGAAAAACTGTTTTTT. It yields the protein CAWSVTAGSEKLFF. The chain is built from TRBV30 and TRBJ1-4; TRBD1 is a possible D gene (5 bases). The germline gives CDR1 GTSNPN, CDR2 SVGIG (reference sequence). Trimming took off 0 bases at V and 7 bases at J, with 12 bases between the two ends. This CDR3 is 14 amino acids long. The full variable domain, its missing parts supplied by reference TRBV30 and TRBJ1-4, is SQTIHQWPATLVQPVGSPLSLECTVEGTSNPNLYWYRQAAGRGLQLLFYSVGIGQISSEVPQNLSASRPQDRQFILSSKKLLLSDSGFYLCAWSVTAGSEKLFFGSGTQLSVL.

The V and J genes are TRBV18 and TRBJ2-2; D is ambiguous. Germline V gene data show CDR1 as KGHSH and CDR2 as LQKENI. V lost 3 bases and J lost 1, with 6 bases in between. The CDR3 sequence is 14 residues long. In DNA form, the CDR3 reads TGTGCCAGCTCACCTCGATTGAACACCGGGGAGCTGTTTTTT. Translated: CASSPRLNTGELFF.

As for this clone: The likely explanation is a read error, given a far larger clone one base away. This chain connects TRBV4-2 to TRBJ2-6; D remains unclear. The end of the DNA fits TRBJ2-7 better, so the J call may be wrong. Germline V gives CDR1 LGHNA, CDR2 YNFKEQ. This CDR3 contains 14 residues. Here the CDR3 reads CASSQDRPKAMQYF. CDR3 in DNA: TGTGCCAGCAGCCAAGATCGGCCGAAAGCCATGCAGTACTTC.

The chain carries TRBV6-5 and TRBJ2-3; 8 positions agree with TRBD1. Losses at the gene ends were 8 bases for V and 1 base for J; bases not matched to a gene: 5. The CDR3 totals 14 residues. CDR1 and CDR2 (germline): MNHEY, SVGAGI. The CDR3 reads CASSPGQGTDTQYF. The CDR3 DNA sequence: TGTGCCAGCTCACCGGGACAGGGCACAGATACGCAGTATTTT.

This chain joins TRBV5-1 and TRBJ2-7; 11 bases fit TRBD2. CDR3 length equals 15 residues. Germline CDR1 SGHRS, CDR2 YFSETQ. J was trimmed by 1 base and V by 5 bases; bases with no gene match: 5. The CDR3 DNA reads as TGCGCCAGCAGTTTTGGGACTAGCGGATCCTACGAGCAGTACTTC. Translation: CASSFGTSGSYEQYF.

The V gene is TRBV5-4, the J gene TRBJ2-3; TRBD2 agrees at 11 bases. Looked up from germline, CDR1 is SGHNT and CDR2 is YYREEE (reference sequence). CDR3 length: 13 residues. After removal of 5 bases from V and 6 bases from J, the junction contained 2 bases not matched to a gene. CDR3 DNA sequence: TGTGCCAGCAGTCGGACTAGCGGGGATACGCAGTATTTT. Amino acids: CASSRTSGDTQYF. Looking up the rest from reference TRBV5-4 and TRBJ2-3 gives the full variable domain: ETGVTQSPTHLIKTRGQQVTLRCSSQSGHNTVSWYQQALGQGPQFIFQYYREEENGRGNFPPRFSGLQFPNYSSELNVNALELDDSALYLCASSRTSGDTQYFGPGTRLTVL.

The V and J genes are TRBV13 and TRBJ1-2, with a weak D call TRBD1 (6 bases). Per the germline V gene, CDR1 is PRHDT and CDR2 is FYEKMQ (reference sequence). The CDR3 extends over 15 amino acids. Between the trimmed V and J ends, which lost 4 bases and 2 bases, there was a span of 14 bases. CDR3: CASSSAGGSNYGYTF. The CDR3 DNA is TGTGCCAGCAGCTCGGCGGGGGGCAGCAACTATGGCTACACCTTC.

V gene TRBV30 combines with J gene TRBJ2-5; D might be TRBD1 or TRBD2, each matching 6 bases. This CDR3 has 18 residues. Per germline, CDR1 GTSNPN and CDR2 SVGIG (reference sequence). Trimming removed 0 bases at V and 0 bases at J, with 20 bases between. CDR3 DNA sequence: TGTGCCTGGAGTGTTAGACGGGGGCGAACTTGGTACCAAGAGACCCAGTACTTC. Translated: CAWSVRRGRTWYQETQYF.

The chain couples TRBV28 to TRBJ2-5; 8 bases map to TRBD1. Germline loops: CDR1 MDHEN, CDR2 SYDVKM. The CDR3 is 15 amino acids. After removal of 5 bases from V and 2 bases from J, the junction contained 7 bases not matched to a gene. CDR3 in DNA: TGTGCCAGCAGTCCAGGGGGCGCGGGGCAAGAGACCCAGTACTTC. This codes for CASSPGGAGQETQYF. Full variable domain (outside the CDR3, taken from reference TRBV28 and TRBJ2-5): DVKVTQSSRYLVKRTGEKVFLECVQDMDHENMFWYRQDPGLGLRLIYFSYDVKMKEKGDIPEGYSVSREKKERFSLILESASTNQTSMYLCASSPGGAGQETQYFGPGTRLLVL.

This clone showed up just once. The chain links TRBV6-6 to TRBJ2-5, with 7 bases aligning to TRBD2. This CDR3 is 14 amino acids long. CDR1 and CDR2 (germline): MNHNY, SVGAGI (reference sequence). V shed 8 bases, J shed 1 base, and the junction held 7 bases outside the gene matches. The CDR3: CASGISSGQETQYF. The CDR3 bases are TGTGCCAGCGGAATATCTAGCGGCCAAGAGACCCAGTACTTC.

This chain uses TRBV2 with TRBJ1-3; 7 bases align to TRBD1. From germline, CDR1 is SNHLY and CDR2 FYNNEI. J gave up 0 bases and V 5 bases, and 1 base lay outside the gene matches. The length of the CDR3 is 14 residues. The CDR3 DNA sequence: TGTGCCAGCAGTTCAGGGGGCTCTGGAAACACCATATATTTT. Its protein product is CASSSGGSGNTIYF.

CDR3 DNA: TGTGCCAGCAGCCTCCGACAGGGAATGTTTGGCTACACCTTC. This encodes CASSLRQGMFGYTF. The chain couples TRBV3-1 (or the pseudogene TRBV3-2) to TRBJ1-2; the match to TRBD1 covers 7 bases. The CDR3 covers 14 residues. With 4 bases clipped from V and 7 bases from J, the junction kept 9 bases outside the gene matches. Germline V gene lookup returns CDR1 LGHDT and CDR2 YNNKEL (reference sequence).